This T cell receptor (beta chain) was documented in a study of blood T cell repertoires in COVID-19 (dated by TCRdb to 2020 to 2021). The study in broad terms: The collaborator samples originated in the United States, Italy and Spain and spanned the acute and convalescent phases of COVID-19. The prospective study material was composed of cDNA or gDNA derived from T cells, B-cell-depleted T cells, or PBMCs. HLA class I and class II types, where available, came from metadata supplied by the sample provider rather than from assay-based typing. The repertoires were released in a freely available public database meant as a resource for research on the immune response to SARS-CoV-2. Deeply sampled blood TCRbeta repertoires from subjects exposed to, actively infected with, or recovered from COVID-19 were included in the dataset. The sample metadata nearly always contained a de-identified subject ID, COVID-19 status, age in years and sex. Samples came from the ongoing ImmuneRACE study (first 160 participants) plus 1,254 subjects from 6 global collaborators. Points the paper makes about the study in general: The quantity of clinical and demographic metadata differed by source and by participant and was supplied without curation.

This clone was picked up a small number of times. Its cognate antigen has yet to be identified. No quality values exist for individual bases; no much larger clone is one base distant. In Seattle, one collaborating source enrolled patients while the infection was active and tracked those patients longitudinally over the course of disease. Each collaborating institution followed its own protocols to collect whole blood in K2EDTA tubes. Collaborator samples were shipped for TCRbeta analysis as frozen whole blood, isolated PBMCs, or DNA extracted from either sample type. TCRbeta CDR3 regions were amplified from genomic DNA using the immunoSEQ Assay, a bias-controlled multiplex PCR. The original methods were these. The number of nucleated cells in each sample was estimated by amplification of reference gene primers within the assay. To quantify the absolute abundance of each unique TCRbeta CDR3 rearrangement, sequence reads were collapsed and filtered. Productive Simpson clonality was computed per sample as the square root of Simpson's diversity index over productive rearrangements. What TCRdb holds here is the immuneACCESS table cut down to in-frame rearrangements. Part of the clones is not present; checked against another copy, under half of the missing clones reflect an unresolved V gene, and the others are unexplained. The V and J calls and clone size are taken from that table; D and trimming were inferred from the DNA. This sample lists 400,000 or so clones; about 91% were detected once. 1.5% to 1.8% of the sample is taken by the ten largest.

CDR1 is given as DFQATT and CDR2 as SNEGSKA, both from the germline V gene (reference sequence). Including the terminal cysteine and phenylalanine, the CDR3 comprises 11 residues. The sequence is cut down to CDR3 DNA, 33 bases in frame from base 1. The V end loses 7 bases and the J end loses 4 bases, and a stretch of 10 bases separates them. Sequenced sample: peripheral blood. The receptor's source is a woman aged 40 to 50 with COVID-19, enrolled during active disease. The chain is made from TRBV20-1 and TRBJ1-1; no D gene is confidently identified. DNA sequence: TGCAGTGAGGCAGGCCCCACTGAAGCTTTCTTT. Its translation is CSEAGPTEAFF.